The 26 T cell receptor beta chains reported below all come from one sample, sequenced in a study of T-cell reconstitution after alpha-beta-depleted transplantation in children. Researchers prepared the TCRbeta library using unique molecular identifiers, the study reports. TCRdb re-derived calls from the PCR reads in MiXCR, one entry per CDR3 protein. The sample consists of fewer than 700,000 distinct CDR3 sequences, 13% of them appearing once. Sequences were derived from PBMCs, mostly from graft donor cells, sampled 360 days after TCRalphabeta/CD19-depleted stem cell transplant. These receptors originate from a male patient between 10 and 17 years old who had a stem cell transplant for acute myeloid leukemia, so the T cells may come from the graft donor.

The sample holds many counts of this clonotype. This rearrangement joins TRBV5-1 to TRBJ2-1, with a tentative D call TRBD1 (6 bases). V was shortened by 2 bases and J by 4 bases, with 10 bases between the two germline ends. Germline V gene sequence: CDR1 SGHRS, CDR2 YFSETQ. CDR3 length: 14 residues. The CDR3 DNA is TGCGCCAGCAGCTTACTGACAGGTTACAATGAGCAGTTCTTC. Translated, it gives CASSLLTGYNEQFF.

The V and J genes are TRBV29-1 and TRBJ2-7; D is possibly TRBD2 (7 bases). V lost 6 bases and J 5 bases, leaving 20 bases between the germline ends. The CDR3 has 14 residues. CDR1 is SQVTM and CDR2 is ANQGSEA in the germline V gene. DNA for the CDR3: TGCAGCGTCCGGGGCGGGGGCGGCTTCCACGAGCAGTACTTC. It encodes CSVRGGGGFHEQYF.

The chain's CDR3 is CSALTGDNQPQHF. CDR3 in DNA: TGCAGTGCTCTTACGGGGGACAATCAGCCCCAGCATTTT. The chain links TRBV20-1 to TRBJ1-5; tentative D call: TRBD1 (5 bases). The length of the CDR3 is 13 residues. The germline gives CDR1 DFQATT, CDR2 SNEGSKA (reference sequence). Deletions cut 5 bases from V and 3 bases from J, with 11 bases between.

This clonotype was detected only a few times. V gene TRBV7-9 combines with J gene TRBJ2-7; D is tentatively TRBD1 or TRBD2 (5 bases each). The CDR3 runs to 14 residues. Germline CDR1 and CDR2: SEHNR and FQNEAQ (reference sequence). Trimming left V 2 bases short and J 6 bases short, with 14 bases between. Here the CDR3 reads CASSLPGRLLEQYF. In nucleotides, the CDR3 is TGTGCCAGCAGCTTACCGGGACGTCTTCTCGAGCAGTACTTC.

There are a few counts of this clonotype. The CDR3 DNA follows: TGTGCCAGCAGTTACTCGGAGGGGACCCATGGAAACACCATATATTTT. Protein: CASSYSEGTHGNTIYF. The chain employs TRBV6-5 and TRBJ1-3; D might be TRBD1 (5 bases). Germline V gives CDR1 MNHEY, CDR2 SVGAGI. V dropped 0 bases and J dropped 3 bases, with 12 bases sitting between them. The CDR3 contains 16 residues.

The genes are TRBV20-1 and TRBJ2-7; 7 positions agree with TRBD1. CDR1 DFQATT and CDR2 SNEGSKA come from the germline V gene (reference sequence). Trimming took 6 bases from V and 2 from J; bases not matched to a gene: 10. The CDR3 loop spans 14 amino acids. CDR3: CSARRTGDPYEQYF. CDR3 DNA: TGCAGTGCCCGCCGAACAGGGGATCCCTACGAGCAGTACTTC.

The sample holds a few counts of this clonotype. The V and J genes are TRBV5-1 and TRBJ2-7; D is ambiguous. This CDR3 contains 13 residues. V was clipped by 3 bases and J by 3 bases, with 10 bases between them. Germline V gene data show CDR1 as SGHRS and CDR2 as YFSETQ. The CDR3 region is CASSSSLVYEQYF. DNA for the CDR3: TGCGCCAGCAGCTCCTCACTCGTCTACGAGCAGTACTTC.

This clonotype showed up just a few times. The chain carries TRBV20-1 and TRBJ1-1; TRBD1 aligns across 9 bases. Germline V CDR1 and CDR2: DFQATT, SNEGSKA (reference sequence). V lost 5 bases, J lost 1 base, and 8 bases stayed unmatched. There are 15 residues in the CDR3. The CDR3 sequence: CSASSQDRGNTEAFF. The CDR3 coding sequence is TGCAGTGCTTCCTCCCAGGACAGGGGGAACACTGAAGCTTTCTTT.

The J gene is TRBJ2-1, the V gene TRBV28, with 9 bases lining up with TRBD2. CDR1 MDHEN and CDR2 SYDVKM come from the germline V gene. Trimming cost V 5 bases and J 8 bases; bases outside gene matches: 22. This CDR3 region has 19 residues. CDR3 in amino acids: CASSLPRVAGVALSHEQFF. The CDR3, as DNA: TGTGCCAGCAGTCTCCCTAGGGTAGCGGGAGTCGCTTTAAGCCATGAGCAGTTCTTC.

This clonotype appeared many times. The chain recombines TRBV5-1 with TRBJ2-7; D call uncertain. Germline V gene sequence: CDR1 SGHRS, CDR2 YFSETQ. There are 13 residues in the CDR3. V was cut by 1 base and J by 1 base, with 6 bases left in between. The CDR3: CASSLKASYEQYF. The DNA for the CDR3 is TGCGCCAGCAGCTTGAAAGCATCCTACGAGCAGTACTTC.

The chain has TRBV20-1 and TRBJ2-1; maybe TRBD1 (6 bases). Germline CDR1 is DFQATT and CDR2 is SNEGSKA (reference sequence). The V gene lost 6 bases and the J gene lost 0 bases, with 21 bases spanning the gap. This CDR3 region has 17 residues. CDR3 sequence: CSAGTLEGVSSYNEQFF. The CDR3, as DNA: TGCAGTGCCGGAACCTTAGAGGGGGTTAGCTCCTACAATGAGCAGTTCTTC.

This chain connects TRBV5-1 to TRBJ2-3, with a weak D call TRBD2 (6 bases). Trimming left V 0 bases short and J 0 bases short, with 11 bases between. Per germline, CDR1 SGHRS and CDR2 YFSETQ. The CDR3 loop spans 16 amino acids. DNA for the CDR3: TGCGCCAGCAGCTTGGGAGGGCGGGACAGCACAGATACGCAGTATTTT. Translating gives CASSLGGRDSTDTQYF.

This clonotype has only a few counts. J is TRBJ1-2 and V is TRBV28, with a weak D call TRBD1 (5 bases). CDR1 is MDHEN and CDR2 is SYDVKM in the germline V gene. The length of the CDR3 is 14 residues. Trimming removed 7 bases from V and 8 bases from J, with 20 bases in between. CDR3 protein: CASTSLRSGRGYTF. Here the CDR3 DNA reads TGTGCCAGCACTAGCCTTCGGTCAGGGCGGGGCTACACCTTC.

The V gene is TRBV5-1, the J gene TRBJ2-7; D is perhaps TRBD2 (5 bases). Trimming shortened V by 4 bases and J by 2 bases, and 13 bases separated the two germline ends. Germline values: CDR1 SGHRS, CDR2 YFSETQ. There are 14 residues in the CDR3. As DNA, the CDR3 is TGCGCCAGCAGCGATGGACTTGGGACCTACGAGCAGTACTTC. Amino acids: CASSDGLGTYEQYF.

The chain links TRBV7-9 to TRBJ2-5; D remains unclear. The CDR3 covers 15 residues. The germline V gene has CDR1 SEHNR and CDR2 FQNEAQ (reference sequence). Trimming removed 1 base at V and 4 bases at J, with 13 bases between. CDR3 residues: CASSLGIIEAETQYF. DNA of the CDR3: TGTGCCAGCAGCTTAGGGATAATCGAGGCAGAGACCCAGTACTTC.

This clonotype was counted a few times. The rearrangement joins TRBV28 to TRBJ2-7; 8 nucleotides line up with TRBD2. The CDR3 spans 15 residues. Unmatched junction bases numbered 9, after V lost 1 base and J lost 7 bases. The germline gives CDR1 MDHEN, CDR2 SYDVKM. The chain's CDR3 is CASSLFDGTSREQYF. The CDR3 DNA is TGTGCCAGCAGTTTATTCGACGGGACTAGTCGAGAGCAGTACTTC.

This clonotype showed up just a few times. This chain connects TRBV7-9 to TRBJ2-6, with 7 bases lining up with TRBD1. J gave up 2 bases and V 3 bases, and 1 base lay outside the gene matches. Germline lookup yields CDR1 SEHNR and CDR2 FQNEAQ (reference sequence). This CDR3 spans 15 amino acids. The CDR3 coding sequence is TGTGCCAGCAGCTTCACAGGGGCTGGGGCCAACGTCCTGACTTTC. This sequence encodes CASSFTGAGANVLTF.

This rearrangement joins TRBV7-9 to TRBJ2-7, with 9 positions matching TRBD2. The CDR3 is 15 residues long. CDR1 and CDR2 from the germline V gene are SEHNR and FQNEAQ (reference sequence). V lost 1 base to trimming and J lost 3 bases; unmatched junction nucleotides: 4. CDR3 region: CASSLVGLASYEQYF. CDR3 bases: TGTGCCAGCAGCTTAGTAGGACTAGCGAGCTACGAGCAGTACTTC.

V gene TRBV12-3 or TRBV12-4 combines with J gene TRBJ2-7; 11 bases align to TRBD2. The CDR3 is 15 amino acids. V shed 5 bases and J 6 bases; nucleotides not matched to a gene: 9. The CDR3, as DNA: TGTGCCAGCAGTCCCTTAGCGGGAGGGCCATCCGAGCAGTACTTC. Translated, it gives CASSPLAGGPSEQYF.

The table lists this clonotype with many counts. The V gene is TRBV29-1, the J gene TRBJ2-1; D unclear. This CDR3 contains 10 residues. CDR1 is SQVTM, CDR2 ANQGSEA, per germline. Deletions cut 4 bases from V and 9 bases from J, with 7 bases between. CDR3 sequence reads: CSVVTVEQFF. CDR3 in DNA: TGCAGCGTTGTGACGGTTGAGCAGTTCTTC.

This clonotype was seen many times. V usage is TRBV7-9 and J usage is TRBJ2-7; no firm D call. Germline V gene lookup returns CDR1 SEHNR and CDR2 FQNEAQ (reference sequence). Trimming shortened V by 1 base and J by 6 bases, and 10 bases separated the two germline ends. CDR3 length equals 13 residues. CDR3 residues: CASSLGGRGEQYF. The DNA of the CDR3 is TGTGCCAGCAGCTTAGGAGGTAGAGGCGAGCAGTACTTC.

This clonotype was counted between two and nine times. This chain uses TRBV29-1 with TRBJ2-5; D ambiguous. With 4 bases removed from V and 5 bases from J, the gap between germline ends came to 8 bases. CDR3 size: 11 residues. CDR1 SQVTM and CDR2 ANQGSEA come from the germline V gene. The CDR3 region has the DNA TGCAGCGTTGGGCCGCAGGAGACCCAGTACTTC. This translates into CSVGPQETQYF.

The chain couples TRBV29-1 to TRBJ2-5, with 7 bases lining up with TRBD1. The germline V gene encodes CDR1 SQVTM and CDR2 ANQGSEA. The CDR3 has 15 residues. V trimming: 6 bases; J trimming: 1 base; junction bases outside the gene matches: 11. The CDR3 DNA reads TGCAGCGTCTCCGGGACAGCTACGAGCCAAGAGACCCAGTACTTC. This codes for CSVSGTATSQETQYF. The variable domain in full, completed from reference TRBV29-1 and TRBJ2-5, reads SAVISQKPSRDICQRGTSLTIQCQVDSQVTMMFWYRQQPGQSLTLIATANQGSEATYESGFVIDKFPISRPNLTFSTLTVSNMSPEDSSIYLCSVSGTATSQETQYFGPGTRLLVL.

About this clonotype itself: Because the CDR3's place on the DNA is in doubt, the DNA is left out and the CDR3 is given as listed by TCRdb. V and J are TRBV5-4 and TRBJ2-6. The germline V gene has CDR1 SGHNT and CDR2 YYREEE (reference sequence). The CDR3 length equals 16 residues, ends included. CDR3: CAMSFGPGTGANVLTF.

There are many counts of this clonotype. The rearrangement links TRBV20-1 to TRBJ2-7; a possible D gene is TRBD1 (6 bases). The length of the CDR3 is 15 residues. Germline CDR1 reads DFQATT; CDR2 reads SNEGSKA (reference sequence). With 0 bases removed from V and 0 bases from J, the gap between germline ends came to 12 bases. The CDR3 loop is CSARDWGTTSYEQYF. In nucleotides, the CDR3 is TGCAGTGCTAGAGATTGGGGGACAACCTCCTACGAGCAGTACTTC.

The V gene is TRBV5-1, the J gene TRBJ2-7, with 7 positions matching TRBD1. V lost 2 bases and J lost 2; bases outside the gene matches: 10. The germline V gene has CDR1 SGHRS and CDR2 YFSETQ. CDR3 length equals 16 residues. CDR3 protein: CASSFRQGRTTYEQYF. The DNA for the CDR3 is TGCGCCAGCAGCTTTCGACAGGGCAGAACAACCTACGAGCAGTACTTC.